Presented here are 30 T cell receptor beta chains from one specimen sequenced in a study of tumor-infiltrating lymphocytes in primary liver carcinoma. Unsorted bulk tissue of about 19-33 mg yielded co-extracted RNA and DNA. Constant-region priming of about 520 ng total RNA yielded TCR beta cDNA. Each TCR beta library was derived from three nested multiplex PCR rounds that employed slightly modified ARM-PCR. A C-beta reverse primer and TRBV1-TRBV30 forward primers served in each of the first two PCR rounds, at roughly 10 cycles apiece. TCRdb passed the multiplex PCR reads through MiXCR, listing each CDR3 protein once. The sample records 100,000 to 150,000 distinct CDR3 sequences, under 65% being singletons. The sequenced sample was liver tumor tissue from sampling region 3. Subset indicated: tumor region T3, left-lateral pole. Receptors were obtained from a woman aged 60-75 years with primary liver carcinoma and hepatitis B virus infection.

Of note for this clonotype: An end of the junction does not agree with germline; a read error may underlie this. The V gene is TRBV5-4, the J gene TRBJ2-1; TRBD2 agrees at 8 bases. CDR1 is SGHNT, CDR2 YYREEE, per germline (reference sequence). The CDR3 covers 15 residues. The CDR3 spells CVSSPPGGTGGEQFF. The CDR3 nucleotides are TGTGTCAGCAGCCCCCCGGGGGGGACGGGCGGTGAGCAGTTCTTC. Filled out from reference TRBV5-4 and TRBJ2-1, the complete variable domain reads ETGVTQSPTHLIKTRGQQVTLRCSSQSGHNTVSWYQQALGQGPQFIFQYYREEENGRGNFPPRFSGLQFPNYSSELNVNALELDDSALYLCVSSPPGGTGGEQFFGPGTRLTVL.

This clonotype was seen repeatedly, ten times or more. V gene TRBV30 combines with J gene TRBJ1-1, with D possibly matching TRBD1 (5 bases). The CDR3 consists of 11 residues. V was pared by 0 bases and J by 11 bases, with 10 bases between. The germline gives CDR1 GTSNPN, CDR2 SVGIG (reference sequence). The CDR3 spells CAWSVRDEAFF. The DNA of the CDR3 is TGTGCCTGGAGTGTGAGGGACGAGGCTTTCTTT.

In regard to this clonotype: A single base separates this from a much larger clone, so it may be a read error. Without the conserved terminal phenylalanine or tryptophan, this CDR3 likely stems from a read error. The chain is built from TRBV12-3 or TRBV12-4 and TRBJ2-2; D is undetermined. CDR3 length: 14 amino acids. V was pared by 3 bases and J by 0 bases, with 5 bases between. The CDR3 here is CASSFSTNTGELFS. In nucleotides, the CDR3 is TGTGCCAGCAGTTTCAGTACGAACACCGGGGAGCTGTTTTCT.

As to this clonotype: A much larger clone is a single base away; this may be a read error. The V gene is TRBV28, the J gene TRBJ1-1; D may be TRBD1 (6 bases). The CDR3 is made up of 13 amino acids. Trimming took 4 bases from V and 4 from J, leaving 10 bases between them. Germline V gene data show CDR1 as MDHEN and CDR2 as SYDVKM. The CDR3 sequence is CASSWVQGTEAFF. Written as DNA, the CDR3 is TGTGCCAGCAGTTGGGTACAGGGCACTGAAGCTTTCTTT.

This clonotype was seen ten or more times. The chain uses TRBV6-2 or TRBV6-3 and TRBJ2-5; D gene uncertain. V lost 5 bases and J lost 3, with 13 bases in between. The CDR3 has 14 residues. Germline V gene lookup returns CDR1 MNHEY and CDR2 SVGEGT. CDR3 nucleotide sequence: TGTGCCAGCAGTCCCCGATACCCAAAAGAGACCCAGTACTTC. Translated, it gives CASSPRYPKETQYF.

As regards this clonotype: This CDR3 fails to terminate in the conserved phenylalanine or tryptophan, so it likely reflects a read error. The genes are TRBV11-1 and TRBJ2-7, with D perhaps TRBD2 (6 bases). The V end was cut by 1 base, the J end by 7 bases, with 17 bases between. The CDR3 sequence is 15 residues long. Germline CDR1 and CDR2: SGHAT and FQDESV (reference sequence). The DNA of the CDR3 is TGTGCCAGCAGCTTAGGGGGACTCGTAAAGGGGGAGCAGTACTAC. This translates into CASSLGGLVKGEQYY.

About this clonotype: Possible read error: a much larger clone is one base away. The CDR3 spells CSARGPNNGYTF. DNA of the CDR3: TGCAGCGCGAGAGGCCCTAATAATGGGTACACCTTC. J is TRBJ1-2 and V is TRBV29-1, with D unresolved. The CDR3 covers 12 residues. In germline, CDR1 is SQVTM, CDR2 ANQGSEA.

The chain is built from TRBV29-1 and TRBJ2-1; 8 bases line up with TRBD1. J lost 8 bases, V lost 4 bases, and 7 bases had no gene match. The CDR3 loop spans 13 amino acids. Germline assignment: CDR1 SQVTM and CDR2 ANQGSEA. CDR3 residues: CSVGGTGTDEQFF. CDR3 coding DNA: TGCAGCGTTGGCGGGACAGGAACTGATGAGCAGTTCTTC.

The CDR3 coding sequence is TGTGCCAGCAGACGTCCGGGGGAAACCGATCAGCCCCAGTATTTT. Amino acids: CASRRPGETDQPQYF. The V gene is TRBV6-5, the J gene TRBJ1-5, with D tentatively TRBD2 (6 bases). The J call may be wrong; the DNA end is better matched by TRBJ2-3. Per germline, CDR1 MNHEY and CDR2 SVGAGI. The CDR3 has 15 amino acids.

This clonotype was seen at least ten times. The chain joins TRBV7-8 to TRBJ2-7, with 7 bases that match TRBD1. CDR3 length: 13 residues. Germline V gene lookup returns CDR1 SGHVS and CDR2 FQNEAQ. J was trimmed by 0 bases and V by 5 bases; bases with no gene match: 1. The CDR3 bases are TGTGCCAGCAGCCCAGGGGGCTCCTACGAGCAGTACTTC. Translating gives CASSPGGSYEQYF.

Only one count was recorded for this clonotype. A much larger clone differs by one base, so this may be a read error. The rearrangement joins TRBV7-8 to TRBJ1-1; D perhaps matches TRBD1 (5 bases). With 5 bases removed from V and 2 bases from J, the gap between germline ends came to 15 bases. From germline, CDR1 is SGHVS and CDR2 FQNEAQ. The CDR3 runs to 15 residues. The CDR3 spells CASSTHGGGNTEAFF. The DNA of the CDR3 is TGTGCCAGCAGCACCCACGGGGGGGGAAACACTGAAGCTTTCTTT.

The table lists this clonotype with many counts. The chain joins TRBV4-1 to TRBJ1-1, with D perhaps matching TRBD1 (5 bases). V was shortened by 4 bases and J by 1 base, with 10 bases between the two germline ends. This CDR3 has 14 residues. The germline gives CDR1 MGHRA, CDR2 YSYEKL. The CDR3 DNA follows: TGCGCCAGCAGCCGGGGGATGGAGAACACTGAAGCTTTCTTT. Encoded protein: CASSRGMENTEAFF.

As to this clonotype: Since a much larger clone is just one base distant, this may be a read error. J is TRBJ2-7 and V is TRBV28, with D unclear. This CDR3 contains 11 residues. Germline lookup yields CDR1 MDHEN and CDR2 SYDVKM. This chain's CDR3 is CANSTQREQYF. The DNA of the CDR3 is TGTGCCAACAGTACTCAGCGCGAGCAGTACTTC.

As for this clonotype: Sequence at one end of the junction differs from germline and may be a read error. The V and J genes are TRBV11-2 and TRBJ2-7; D may correspond to TRBD1 or TRBD2 (5 bases each). Germline V lookup: CDR1 SGHAT, CDR2 FQNNGV. The CDR3 loop spans 14 amino acids. DNA of the CDR3: TGTGCCAGCGGCTTTCAGACACCCCGGGGCGAGCAGTACTTT. Its translation is CASGFQTPRGEQYF.

This clonotype was seen a handful of times. This sequence joins TRBV28 and TRBJ1-2; tentative D call: TRBD1 (5 bases). The ends were cut back, 6 bases at V and 2 bases at J, with 19 bases in the middle. CDR1 is MDHEN and CDR2 is SYDVKM in the germline V gene. The CDR3 contains 16 residues. In DNA, the CDR3 is TGTGCCAGCAGCACCCCCCCGGGACGCGGGAACTATGGCTACACCTTC. It specifies CASSTPPGRGNYGYTF.

This clonotype showed up just a few times. This chain joins TRBV28 and TRBJ2-2, with TRBD2 matching 13 bases. There are 17 residues in the CDR3. Germline V gene lookup returns CDR1 MDHEN and CDR2 SYDVKM. With V trimmed by 8 bases and J by 6 bases, 12 bases remained unmatched. CDR3 in DNA: TGTGCCAGCGGCGGGACTAGCGGGATTAGAATTGCCGGGGAGCTGTTTTTT. This encodes CASGGTSGIRIAGELFF.

This clonotype was detected ten times or more. This chain links TRBV5-4 with TRBJ2-1, with a tentative D call TRBD2 (6 bases). V lost 2 bases, J lost 5 bases, and 14 bases lay in between. The CDR3 covers 15 residues. The V gene's germline CDR1 is SGHNT and CDR2 YYREEE (reference sequence). The CDR3 region is CASSFGGMRDNEQFF. The CDR3 DNA is TGTGCCAGCAGCTTTGGAGGGATGCGCGACAATGAGCAGTTCTTC.

In the case of this clonotype: An end of the junction does not agree with germline; a read error may underlie this. The rearrangement uses TRBV12-3 or TRBV12-4 and TRBJ2-7; TRBD2 might be the D (6 bases). CDR3 length equals 14 residues. The chain's CDR3 is CASSSGVSSYEQNF. The CDR3 coding sequence is TGCGCCAGCAGTTCGGGGGTGTCCTCCTACGAGCAGAACTTC.

With regard to this clonotype: Since the CDR3 does not end with the conserved phenylalanine or tryptophan, this likely comes from a read error. V gene TRBV11-1 combines with J gene TRBJ2-5, with D possibly TRBD1 on 5 matching bases. CDR1 and CDR2 (germline): SGHAT, FQDESV (reference sequence). V lost 7 bases to trimming and J lost 4 bases, with 19 bases between them. The CDR3 has 15 residues. For the CDR3, the DNA is TGTGCCAGCAACTTGGGTGTACAGGTTAGAGAGACCCAGTACATC. The encoded protein is CASNLGVQVRETQYI.

This clonotype was counted a few times. A much larger clone lies one base from this, so it may be a read error. This sequence joins TRBV4-2 and TRBJ2-1; 9 bases are a match to TRBD2. Germline values: CDR1 LGHNA, CDR2 YNFKEQ. This CDR3 has 17 amino acids. In DNA, the CDR3 is TGTGCCAGCAGCCAAGAGGCAGCGGGAGGATTTTACAATGAGCAGTCCTTC. As protein: CASSQEAAGGFYNEQSF.

About this clonotype itself: Mismatch with germline at one junction end may stem from a read error. This sequence joins TRBV11-3 and TRBJ2-3; 7 bases match TRBD1. Germline-derived CDR1 and CDR2 are SGHNT and YENEEA. The CDR3 runs to 14 residues. DNA of the CDR3: TGTGCCATCAGCCATCGGACAGGCACAGATACGCAACATTTT. Its translation is CAISHRTGTDTQHF.

For this clonotype: One end of the junction varies from germline; a read error may be responsible. The genes are TRBV28 and TRBJ2-1, with 8 bases identical to TRBD2. Germline V gives CDR1 MDHEN, CDR2 SYDVKM. The CDR3 length is 17 residues. The CDR3 region has the DNA TGTGACAGCAGTTTAAGGGGTGCGGGGGGCTCCTACAATGAGCAGTTCTTC. This sequence encodes CDSSLRGAGGSYNEQFF.

As regards this clonotype: Its ends do not fully match the called genes, so a read error is possible. The chain joins TRBV12-3 or TRBV12-4 to TRBJ2-3; the D is unclear. This CDR3 has 13 amino acids. CDR3 region: CTSSLSSRVTPYF. The CDR3 nucleotides are TGTACCAGCAGTTTATCGTCCAGAGTCACCCCGTATTTT.

Concerning this clonotype: The junction departs from germline at one end; a sequencing error may be responsible. The V and J genes are TRBV19 and TRBJ2-1, with 7 nucleotides matching TRBD2. Germline V gene lookup returns CDR1 LNHDA and CDR2 SQIVND (reference sequence). The CDR3 has 16 residues. CDR3 coding DNA: TGTGCCAATAGTATAGATCTAGCGGACCTTTACAATGAGCAGTTCTTC. This translates into CANSIDLADLYNEQFF.

Details on this clonotype: Given the absence of the conserved phenylalanine or tryptophan at the CDR3 end, a read error is likely. No DNA is shown, since the ends of the CDR3 on it are uncertain; the CDR3 is the one TCRdb lists. J is TRBJ2-1 and V is TRBV7-8; TRBD2, as called in the table, went unchecked against the DNA. The germline gives CDR1 SGHVS, CDR2 FQNEAQ. The CDR3 contains 16 residues when both ends are counted. CDR3 protein: CASSSSASGRVNERFC.

About this clonotype itself: Because the CDR3 is missing its conserved closing phenylalanine or tryptophan, this is likely a read error. The chain carries TRBV6-5 and TRBJ1-3; possibly TRBD1 for D (5 bases). The CDR3 covers 16 residues. From germline, CDR1 is MNHEY and CDR2 SVGAGI. V shed 6 bases and J shed 0 bases, with 15 bases lying between them. The CDR3 loop is CASRDQGGASGNTIYL. CDR3 sequence (DNA): TGTGCCAGCAGAGACCAGGGTGGAGCCTCTGGAAACACCATATATTTG.

On this clonotype itself: The conserved phenylalanine or tryptophan normally closing the CDR3 is absent here, so this likely arose from a read error. The V and J genes are TRBV5-5 and TRBJ2-5, with 9 bases aligning to TRBD2. Germline-derived CDR1 and CDR2 are SGHKS and YYEKEE (reference sequence). The length of the CDR3 is 14 residues. Here the CDR3 DNA reads TGTGCCGGCAGCTTGGCTACTAGCGGGGAGACCCAGTACCTC. Translation gives CAGSLATSGETQYL.

Details on this clonotype: Since the CDR3 does not end with the conserved phenylalanine or tryptophan, this likely comes from a read error. The chain joins TRBV28 to TRBJ2-1; D uncertain. Per the germline V gene, CDR1 is MDHEN and CDR2 is SYDVKM. The CDR3 extends over 15 amino acids. Trimming cost V 5 bases and J 0 bases, with 11 bases left between them. CDR3 DNA sequence: TGTGCCAGCAGTACTACCCGGAGCTCCTACAATGAGCAGTTCTCC. Translation: CASSTTRSSYNEQFS.

V and J are TRBV30 and TRBJ2-7; 14 nucleotides line up with TRBD2. V dropped 5 bases and J dropped 2; count of bases not matched to a gene: 14. Germline values: CDR1 GTSNPN, CDR2 SVGIG (reference sequence). CDR3 length equals 18 residues. The CDR3 DNA follows: TGTGCCTGGTGTGAGGGACTAGCGGGAGAAATTAGCCCCTACGAGCAGTACTTC. This sequence encodes CAWCEGLAGEISPYEQYF. The whole variable domain, remainder taken from reference TRBV30 and TRBJ2-7, is SQTIHQWPATLVQPVGSPLSLECTVEGTSNPNLYWYRQAAGRGLQLLFYSVGIGQISSEVPQNLSASRPQDRQFILSSKKLLLSDSGFYLCAWCEGLAGEISPYEQYFGPGTRLTVT.

With regard to this clonotype: Relative to the germline gene, one junction end is altered; a read error may explain this. The V gene is TRBV6-1, the J gene TRBJ2-2; possibly TRBD1 or TRBD2 for D (5 bases each). Germline V lookup: CDR1 MNHNS, CDR2 SASEGT. The CDR3 consists of 13 residues. CDR3: CASELVSPRELFF. In nucleotides, the CDR3 is TGTGCCAGCGAACTAGTTAGTCCCAGGGAGCTGTTTTTC.